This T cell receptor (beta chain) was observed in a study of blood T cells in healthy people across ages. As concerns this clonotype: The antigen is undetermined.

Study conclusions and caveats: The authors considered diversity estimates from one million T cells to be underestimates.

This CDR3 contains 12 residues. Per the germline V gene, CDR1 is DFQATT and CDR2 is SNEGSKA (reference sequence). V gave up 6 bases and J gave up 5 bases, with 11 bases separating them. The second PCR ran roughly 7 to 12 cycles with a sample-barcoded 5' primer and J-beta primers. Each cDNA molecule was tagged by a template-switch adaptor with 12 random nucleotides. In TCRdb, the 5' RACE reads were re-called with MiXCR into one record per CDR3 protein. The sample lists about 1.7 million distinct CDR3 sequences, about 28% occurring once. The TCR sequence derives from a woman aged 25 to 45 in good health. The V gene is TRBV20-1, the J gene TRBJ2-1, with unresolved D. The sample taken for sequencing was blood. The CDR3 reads CSAGPLDNEQFF. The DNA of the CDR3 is TGCAGTGCAGGCCCCCTGGACAATGAGCAGTTCTTC.